This TCR beta chain appears in the sequencing data of a study of blood T cell repertoires in COVID-19. Overall study: Samples of COVID-19 (acute and convalescent) were obtained from the United States, Italy and Spain.

V was pared by 6 bases and J by 1 base, with 13 bases between. Germline assignment: CDR1 MNHEY and CDR2 SVGAGI. This CDR3 has 14 residues. Original processing methods: Amplified reference gene primers provided the basis for estimating nucleated cell counts. The table came from immunoSEQ multiplex PCR; TCRdb's copy has only in-frame clones and leaves some out. V and J calls plus clone size are reproduced from that table; the DNA served to infer D and trimming. This table holds under 150,000 clones, approximately 88% found once. The sequence came from a human donor in a cohort sampled during active COVID-19. Sequencing was carried out using peripheral blood. The chain couples TRBV6-5 to TRBJ2-7; D is possibly TRBD1 (6 bases). This chain's CDR3 is CASSRTAFSYEQYF. The CDR3 DNA follows: TGTGCCAGCAGCCGGACAGCTTTTTCCTACGAGCAGTACTTC.